The 12 T cell receptor beta chains below were found in one sample sequenced in a study of blood T cells in healthy people across ages. With a J-beta primer mix and a sample-barcoded 5' primer, a second PCR ran about 7 to 12 cycles. One entry per CDR3 protein results from TCRdb running MiXCR on the 5' RACE reads. The sample records about 2 million distinct CDR3 sequences, roughly 49% being singletons. Sequenced input: blood. These receptors were taken from a woman aged 40 to 50 in good health.

Only a few counts were recorded for this clonotype. The genes are TRBV6-2 or TRBV6-3 and TRBJ1-4, with 7 bases that match TRBD1. Germline V gene sequence: CDR1 MNHEY, CDR2 SVGEGT. V was pared by 5 bases and J by 5 bases, with 5 bases of the junction left unmatched. The CDR3 runs to 14 residues. Written as DNA, the CDR3 is TGTGCCAGCAGTAACAGGGGAGGCAATGAAAAACTGTTTTTT. Its translation: CASSNRGGNEKLFF.

This sequence joins TRBV18 and TRBJ1-6; 7 nucleotides match TRBD1. This CDR3 region has 15 residues. From germline, CDR1 is KGHSH and CDR2 LQKENI. The junction had 6 bases not matched to a gene; V was cut back by 3 bases and J by 7 bases. CDR3 bases: TGTGCCAGCTCACCTCCGACAGGGAAAAATTCACCCCTCCACTTT. Amino acid sequence: CASSPPTGKNSPLHF.

This clonotype has only a few counts. The rearrangement links TRBV20-1 to TRBJ2-3, with a possible D match to TRBD2 (5 bases). With 6 bases removed from V and 8 bases from J, the gap between germline ends came to 21 bases. Per the germline V gene, CDR1 is DFQATT and CDR2 is SNEGSKA (reference sequence). The CDR3 extends over 14 amino acids. For the CDR3, the DNA is TGCAGTGCCCCCCTCGGCTCACGAGGGCTTACGCAGTATTTT. It translates to CSAPLGSRGLTQYF.

This clonotype was observed a handful of times. The J gene is TRBJ2-7, the V gene TRBV10-2, with D possibly matching TRBD1 (5 bases). The V end was cut by 5 bases, the J end by 4 bases, with 15 bases between. The CDR3 totals 14 residues. Germline V lookup: CDR1 WSHSY, CDR2 SAAADI. The CDR3 DNA sequence: TGCGCCAGCAGTTTCTCCCCGGACATTTACGAGCAGTACTTC. Residues: CASSFSPDIYEQYF.

This clonotype appeared a few times. This rearrangement joins TRBV11-2 to TRBJ1-2, with a weak D call TRBD1 (5 bases). This CDR3 contains 15 residues. Trimming took off 1 base at V and 6 bases at J, with 15 bases between the two ends. Germline lookup yields CDR1 SGHAT and CDR2 FQNNGV. CDR3 amino acids: CASSLGGLSRHGYTF. The CDR3 nucleotides read TGTGCCAGCAGCTTAGGGGGCTTGAGCCGGCATGGCTACACCTTC.

The chain couples TRBV29-1 to TRBJ1-5; unclear D gene. Looked up from germline, CDR1 is SQVTM and CDR2 is ANQGSEA. The CDR3 has 14 residues. V was trimmed by 0 bases and J by 0 bases, leaving 6 bases between them. The CDR3 sequence: CSVEDTDSNQPQHF. DNA for the CDR3: TGCAGCGTTGAAGATACAGATAGCAATCAGCCCCAGCATTTT. The full variable domain, its missing parts supplied by reference TRBV29-1 and TRBJ1-5, is SAVISQKPSRDICQRGTSLTIQCQVDSQVTMMFWYRQQPGQSLTLIATANQGSEATYESGFVIDKFPISRPNLTFSTLTVSNMSPEDSSIYLCSVEDTDSNQPQHFGDGTRLSIL.

The rearrangement joins TRBV21-1 to TRBJ2-7; the DNA was not compared with TRBD1, the D call given in the table. TRBV21-1 counts as a pseudogene. The CDR3 length is 14 residues. The CDR3 DNA reads as TGTGCCAGCAGCAGCAGGGGATCGACCTACGAGCAGTACTTC. It encodes CASSSRGSTYEQYF.

This chain joins TRBV28 and TRBJ2-7; the match to TRBD2 covers 7 bases. This CDR3 has 16 residues. CDR1 and CDR2 from the germline V gene are MDHEN and SYDVKM. J was trimmed by 0 bases and V by 6 bases; bases with no gene match: 11. CDR3 nucleotides: TGTGCCAGCAGCGGAGCTGGGCGGGGGAGCTCCTACGAGCAGTACTTC. Its translation: CASSGAGRGSSYEQYF.

This clonotype was observed once. V and J are TRBV7-9 and TRBJ1-2, with D hard to call. This CDR3 contains 16 residues. Trimming took 0 bases from V and 0 from J, leaving 11 bases between them. Germline CDR1 and CDR2: SEHNR and FQNEAQ (reference sequence). The CDR3 reads CASSLAADLTNYGYTF. The CDR3 nucleotides read TGTGCCAGCAGCTTAGCGGCGGATCTTACTAACTATGGCTACACCTTC.

This clonotype was observed a handful of times. The rearrangement joins TRBV29-1 to TRBJ1-2; possible D gene TRBD1, 6 bases. The CDR3 is made up of 11 amino acids. Trimming removed 7 bases at V and 4 bases at J, with 10 bases between. CDR1 SQVTM and CDR2 ANQGSEA come from the germline V gene. The CDR3 nucleotides read TGCAGCGGAGGGGACACCTATGGCTACACCTTC. It yields the protein CSGGDTYGYTF. The full variable domain, in which reference TRBV29-1 and TRBJ1-2 provide the parts outside the CDR3, is SAVISQKPSRDICQRGTSLTIQCQVDSQVTMMFWYRQQPGQSLTLIATANQGSEATYESGFVIDKFPISRPNLTFSTLTVSNMSPEDSSIYLCSGGDTYGYTFGSGTRLTVV.

The sample holds a few counts of this clonotype. The V and J genes are TRBV28 and TRBJ2-1; TRBD2 is a possible D gene (5 bases). Germline CDR1 MDHEN, CDR2 SYDVKM. With 6 bases removed from V and 3 bases from J, the gap between germline ends came to 15 bases. This CDR3 region has 15 residues. The CDR3 DNA sequence: TGTGCCAGCAGCGCCGTCGGACTTGACTACAATGAGCAGTTCTTC. As protein: CASSAVGLDYNEQFF. Complete variable domain (other parts from reference TRBV28 and TRBJ2-1): DVKVTQSSRYLVKRTGEKVFLECVQDMDHENMFWYRQDPGLGLRLIYFSYDVKMKEKGDIPEGYSVSREKKERFSLILESASTNQTSMYLCASSAVGLDYNEQFFGPGTRLTVL.

This clonotype turned up a few times. The chain employs TRBV20-1 and TRBJ2-3; D is perhaps TRBD2 (6 bases). V lost 6 bases to trimming and J lost 6 bases, with 19 bases between them. Germline lookup yields CDR1 DFQATT and CDR2 SNEGSKA (reference sequence). There are 14 residues in the CDR3. In DNA, the CDR3 is TGCAGTGCCCCTAAACCAGGAGGGCCCGATACGCAGTATTTT. This codes for CSAPKPGGPDTQYF.